One T cell receptor beta chain is described in this entry. The entry originates in a study of T cell changes during pregnancy in multiple sclerosis. The repertoire was sequenced with immunoSEQ multiplex PCR; TCRdb's copy has only in-frame clones and lacks some. The data contain about 89,000 clones, nearly 95% of them singletons. Germline CDR1 reads SGHTA; CDR2 reads FQGNSA. The CDR3 totals 16 residues. Trimming removed 6 bases at V and 0 bases at J, with 14 bases between. The chain links TRBV7-2 to TRBJ1-4, with D unclear. The clonotype was recovered from a female donor in good health, enrolled as a control in a pregnancy study. Sample: peripheral blood, taken after pregnancy. For the CDR3, the DNA is TGTGCCAGCAGTCCCTCCTTCGTTGCAACTAATGAAAAACTGTTTTTT. Amino acid sequence: CASSPSFVATNEKLFF.